The 10 T cell receptor beta chains given below trace back to one sample, sequenced in a study of CD4 and CD8 cells across lung adenocarcinoma regions. From the PCR reads, TCRdb called clonotypes with MiXCR, one entry per CDR3 protein. The data show around 10,000 distinct CDR3 sequences, roughly 51% seen once. The material sequenced was CD8+ T cells from the margin of a lung tumor. These receptors originate from a male donor with lung adenocarcinoma. The CD4 and CD8 labels of this study may be unreliable.

The chain uses TRBV6-2 or TRBV6-3 and TRBJ2-3; tentatively, D is TRBD1 (5 bases). The end of the DNA aligns better with TRBJ2-1, so the J call may be wrong. Germline V gene data show CDR1 as MNHEY and CDR2 as SVGEGT. The CDR3 spans 19 residues. CDR3 sequence: CASSYRNYRLPPKLNEQFF. CDR3 in DNA: TGTGCCAGCAGTTACCGAAATTACAGGTTACCACCGAAACTCAATGAGCAGTTCTTC.

The J gene is TRBJ2-2, the V gene TRBV7-8, with 8 positions matching TRBD2. After removal of 5 bases from V and 5 bases from J, the junction contained 13 bases not matched to a gene. The germline gives CDR1 SGHVS, CDR2 FQNEAQ. The CDR3 extends over 17 amino acids. Written as DNA, the CDR3 is TGTGCCAGCAGCCTGCTTCCTATAGCGGGATTGACCGGGGAGCTGTTTTTT. Translation: CASSLLPIAGLTGELFF.

In its sample, this clonotype was seen many times. The rearrangement links TRBV14 to TRBJ2-2, with 7 bases fitting TRBD1. The CDR3 extends over 15 amino acids. After removal of 0 bases from V and 4 bases from J, the junction contained 2 bases not matched to a gene. The germline CDR1 and CDR2 sequences are SGHDN and FVKESK. The CDR3 is CASSQERGRTGELFF. The CDR3 coding sequence is TGTGCCAGCAGCCAAGAGAGGGGGCGCACCGGGGAGCTGTTTTTT.

This clonotype was recorded many times. The chain is built from TRBV5-5 and TRBJ2-1, with a tentative D call TRBD2 (6 bases). The CDR3 is made up of 15 amino acids. V dropped 5 bases and J dropped 4 bases, with 16 bases sitting between them. Germline-derived CDR1 and CDR2 are SGHKS and YYEKEE (reference sequence). CDR3 nucleotide sequence: TGTGCCAGCAGTGAAGGAGGGCGCATGTACAATGAGCAGTTCTTC. Its translation is CASSEGGRMYNEQFF.

The rearrangement links TRBV10-3 to TRBJ2-3; TRBD2 aligns across 9 bases. CDR3 length: 20 amino acids. The germline V gene has CDR1 ENHRY and CDR2 SYGVKD. Trimming cost V 0 bases and J 1 base; bases outside gene matches: 14. CDR3 loop: CAISESPGGGGRAGTDTQYF. As DNA, the CDR3 is TGTGCCATCAGTGAGTCGCCGGGTGGTGGCGGGAGGGCCGGCACAGATACGCAGTATTTT.

In its sample, this clonotype was seen a few times. This chain joins TRBV6-1 and TRBJ1-1; perhaps TRBD1 as D (5 bases). This CDR3 is 14 amino acids long. Germline V gives CDR1 MNHNS, CDR2 SASEGT. The germline V and J ends were trimmed by 8 bases and 4 bases, with 17 bases remaining between them. The CDR3 DNA sequence: TGTGCCAGCGGAGCCCCGGGAGGGGTCACTGAAGCTTTCTTT. This translates into CASGAPGGVTEAFF.

This clonotype was counted a few times. The chain uses TRBV6-2 or TRBV6-3 and TRBJ2-1, with TRBD2 matching 10 bases. This CDR3 has 15 amino acids. J lost 6 bases, V lost 6 bases, and 8 bases had no gene match. CDR1 MNHEY and CDR2 SVGEGT come from the germline V gene. CDR3 amino acids: CASRIGTSVLNEQFF. The CDR3 region has the DNA TGTGCCAGCAGAATTGGGACTAGCGTCCTCAATGAGCAGTTCTTC.

In regard to this clonotype: A junction end diverges from the germline sequence, so it may reflect a read error. J is TRBJ2-3 and V is TRBV6-1; possible D gene TRBD2, 6 bases. This CDR3 is built from 15 residues. Germline CDR1 and CDR2: MNHNS and SASEGT. The CDR3 coding sequence is TGTGCCAGCAACATCGAGGCTGGCGGGAACGATGCGCAGTTTTTC. It is translated as CASNIEAGGNDAQFF.

The chain employs TRBV6-5 and TRBJ2-1, with 9 nucleotides matching TRBD1. TRBJ2-7 explains the end of the DNA better; the J call may be wrong. The CDR3 loop spans 15 amino acids. Per germline, CDR1 MNHEY and CDR2 SVGAGI. For the CDR3, the DNA is TGTGCCAGCAGTTCTCTGGGACAGGGACCCTACGAGCAGTACTTC. This translates into CASSSLGQGPYEQYF.

Within the sample, this clonotype is large. The J gene is TRBJ2-3, the V gene TRBV10-2; D possibly matches TRBD1 or TRBD2 (5 bases each). Trimming removed 4 bases from V and 0 bases from J, with 5 bases in between. Germline values: CDR1 WSHSY, CDR2 SAAADI. The CDR3 is made up of 13 amino acids. The CDR3 is CASSGDSTDTQYF. DNA for the CDR3: TGCGCCAGCAGTGGGGACAGCACAGATACGCAGTATTTT.